The source of this T cell receptor beta chain is a study of blood T cells in healthy people across ages. The J segment lost 7 bases and the V segment lost 3 bases, leaving 4 bases of the junction unmatched. The CDR3 spans 14 residues. The germline CDR1 and CDR2 sequences are LGHDT and YNNKEL (reference sequence). There are many counts of this clonotype. A second PCR of about 6 to 11 cycles used a sample-barcoded 5' primer and a J-beta primer mix. TCRdb analysed the 5' RACE reads with MiXCR anew, one entry per CDR3 protein. The sample comprises about 700,000 distinct CDR3 sequences, approximately 31% of which are singletons, and 15% rests with the top ten.

The chain joins TRBV3-1 to TRBJ2-1; 9 nucleotides line up with TRBD2. The sample was blood. The source of this sequence is a woman aged 80 or over in good health. The CDR3 protein is CASSQGGGANEQFF. The CDR3 DNA follows: TGTGCCAGCAGCCAGGGCGGGGGGGCGAATGAGCAGTTCTTC.